This TCR beta chain was identified in a study of T cells after somatic rescue of genetic block (dated by TCRdb to the early 2020s). Context from the whole study: The study assessed how robust, over the long term, a T-cell system was when the system had developed through somatic rescue of a genetic block in T-cell development.

In this sample, this clone turned up once. Its recognized antigen is unknown. Qualities for individual bases were not recorded, and no much larger clone is one base off. The germline V gene gives CDR1 as SNHLY and CDR2 as FYNNEI. Trimming removed 4 bases from V and 5 bases from J; the gene matches leave 9 bases unexplained. Spanning cysteine to phenylalanine, the CDR3 consists of 16 amino acids. CDR3 DNA is the only sequence kept; it has 48 bases, read in frame from the first base. The method was the immunoSEQ multiplex PCR assay. TCRdb holds this immuneACCESS table with in-frame rearrangements only. Some clones are missing; in checked studies, unresolved V genes explain under half, and the rest has no known cause. Recorded for this sample are 85,000 to 100,000 clones; approximately 90% of them occurred a single time. The leading ten clones occupy under 2% of the sample.

The TCR was taken from a woman aged 18-29 years. The V and J segments used are TRBV2 and TRBJ2-3, and TRBD1 matches 10 of the central bases. The specimen was peripheral blood mononuclear cells (PBMCs). The CDR3 region reads CASSGPGTGVRDTQYF. The nucleotide sequence reads as follows: TGTGCCAGCAGTGGCCCCGGGACAGGGGTGCGAGATACGCAGTATTTT.